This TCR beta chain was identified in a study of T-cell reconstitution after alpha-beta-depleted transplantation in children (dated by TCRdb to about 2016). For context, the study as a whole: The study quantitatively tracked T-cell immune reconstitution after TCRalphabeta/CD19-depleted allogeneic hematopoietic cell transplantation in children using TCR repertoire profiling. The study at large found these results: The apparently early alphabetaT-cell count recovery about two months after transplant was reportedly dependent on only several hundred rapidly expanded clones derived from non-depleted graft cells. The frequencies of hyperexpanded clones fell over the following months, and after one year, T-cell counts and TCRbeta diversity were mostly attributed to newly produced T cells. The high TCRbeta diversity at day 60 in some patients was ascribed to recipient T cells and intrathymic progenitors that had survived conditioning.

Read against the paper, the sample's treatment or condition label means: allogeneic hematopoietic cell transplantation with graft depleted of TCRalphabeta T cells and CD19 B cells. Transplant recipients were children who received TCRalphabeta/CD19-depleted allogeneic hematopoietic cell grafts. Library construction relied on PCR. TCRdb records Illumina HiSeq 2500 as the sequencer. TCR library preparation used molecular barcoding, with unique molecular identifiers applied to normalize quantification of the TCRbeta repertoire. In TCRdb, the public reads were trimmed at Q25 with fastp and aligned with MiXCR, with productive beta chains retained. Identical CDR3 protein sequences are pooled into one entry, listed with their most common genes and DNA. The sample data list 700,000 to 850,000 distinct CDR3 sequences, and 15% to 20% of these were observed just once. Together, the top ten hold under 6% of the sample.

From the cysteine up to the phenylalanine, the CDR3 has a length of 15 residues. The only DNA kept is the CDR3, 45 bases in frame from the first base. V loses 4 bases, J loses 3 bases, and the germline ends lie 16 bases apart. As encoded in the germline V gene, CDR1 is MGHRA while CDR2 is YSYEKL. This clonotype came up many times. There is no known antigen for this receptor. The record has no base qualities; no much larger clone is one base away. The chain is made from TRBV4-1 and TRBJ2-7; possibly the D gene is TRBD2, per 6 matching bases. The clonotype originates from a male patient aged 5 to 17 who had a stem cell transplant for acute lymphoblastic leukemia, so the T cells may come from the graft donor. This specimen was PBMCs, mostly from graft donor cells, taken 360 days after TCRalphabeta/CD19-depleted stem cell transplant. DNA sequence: TGCGCCAGCAGCCCGATTAGCGGAACTGACTACGAGCAGTACTTC. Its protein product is CASSPISGTDYEQYF.